The 16 T cell receptor beta chains in this list originate from one sample, sequenced in a study of a mutant IDH1 vaccine in newly diagnosed glioma. Sequencing was performed with immunoSEQ multiplex PCR; in TCRdb, only in-frame clones are kept and a portion is missing. Altogether tens of thousands of clones are present, about 80% being singletons, with the ten largest covering roughly 8.9%. Time point specified: baseline, week 1 (first vaccination visit). Documented treatment: pre-vaccination baseline after standard-of-care therapy. Source: peripheral blood mononuclear cells (PBMCs), taken from a glioma patient treated with radiotherapy, temozolomide or both. These receptors all stem from a man aged 50 or older with glioma. Some clones in this sample may be carry-over from other donors' samples.

This chain connects TRBV4-1 to TRBJ2-2; 9 bases are shared with TRBD2. In germline, CDR1 is MGHRA, CDR2 YSYEKL. The CDR3 sequence is 17 residues long. The trim removed 1 base at V and 3 bases at J, leaving 6 bases unmatched. CDR3: CASSQVLAGPYTGELFF. CDR3 nucleotide sequence: TGCGCCAGCAGCCAAGTACTAGCGGGCCCTTACACCGGGGAGCTGTTTTTT.

Only a few counts were recorded for this clone. The chain has TRBV19 and TRBJ2-1; unclear D gene. CDR3 length: 14 residues. The V gene lost 0 bases and the J gene lost 6 bases, with 9 bases spanning the gap. CDR1 and CDR2 (germline): LNHDA, SQIVND (reference sequence). CDR3 bases: TGTGCCAGTAGTATAGATCGGACGATCAATGAGCAGTTCTTC. This encodes CASSIDRTINEQFF. The whole variable domain, remainder taken from reference TRBV19 and TRBJ2-1, is DGGITQSPKYLFRKEGQNVTLSCEQNLNHDAMYWYRQDPGQGLRLIYYSQIVNDFQKGDIAEGYSVSREKKESFPLTVTSAQKNPTAFYLCASSIDRTINEQFFGPGTRLTVL.

V gene TRBV28 combines with J gene TRBJ1-5; D is ambiguous. Germline V CDR1 and CDR2: MDHEN, SYDVKM. V was cut by 6 bases and J by 7 bases, with 16 bases left in between. This CDR3 has 14 amino acids. The CDR3 loop reads CASSERVGRQPQHF. The DNA of the CDR3 is TGTGCCAGCAGCGAACGGGTAGGGCGCCAGCCCCAGCATTTT.

The chain combines TRBV4-1 with TRBJ2-1, with no clear D. In germline, CDR1 is MGHRA, CDR2 YSYEKL. The germline V and J ends were trimmed by 1 base and 6 bases, with 16 bases remaining between them. The CDR3 is made up of 16 amino acids. CDR3 protein: CASSQVPYEGLNEQFF. The DNA for the CDR3 is TGCGCCAGCAGCCAAGTCCCCTACGAAGGCCTCAATGAGCAGTTCTTC.

The chain has TRBV5-6 and TRBJ2-7; TRBD2 might be the D (6 bases). The CDR3 extends over 16 amino acids. Trimming pared 2 bases from V and 1 base from J, leaving 16 bases between. Germline V lookup: CDR1 SGHDT, CDR2 YYEEEE. CDR3 DNA sequence: TGTGCCAGCAGCTTTTTTGCGGGAAAGGAATCCTACGAGCAGTACTTC. This codes for CASSFFAGKESYEQYF.

In its sample, this clone was seen a few times. This chain connects TRBV7-6 to TRBJ2-2; tentatively, D is TRBD1 (6 bases). CDR3 length equals 15 residues. V was trimmed by 7 bases and J by 9 bases, leaving 21 bases between them. Germline CDR1 and CDR2: SGHVS and FNYEAQ. In nucleotides, the CDR3 is TGTGCCAGCACCCCCAGCAGGCAGGGGCCCTGGGAGCTGTTTTTT. Protein sequence: CASTPSRQGPWELFF.

This clone was found once. The V gene is TRBV5-1, the J gene TRBJ1-3; unclear D gene. The V gene lost 3 bases and the J gene lost 0 bases, with 4 bases spanning the gap. The CDR3 covers 13 residues. Germline V gene data show CDR1 as SGHRS and CDR2 as YFSETQ. CDR3 nucleotides: TGCGCCAGCAGCTCCCTCTCTGGAAACACCATATATTTT. Its protein is CASSSLSGNTIYF.

This sequence joins TRBV19 and TRBJ1-6, with 7 nucleotides matching TRBD1. The V segment lost 6 bases and the J segment 13 bases; nucleotides outside the gene matches: 18. CDR1 and CDR2 (germline): LNHDA, SQIVND (reference sequence). This CDR3 comprises 16 residues. CDR3 residues: CASSQTGQSMFEPLHF. The DNA of the CDR3 is TGTGCCAGTAGCCAAACGGGACAGTCTATGTTTGAGCCCCTCCACTTT.

The chain recombines TRBV7-2 with TRBJ2-1; weak D call: TRBD1 (5 bases). Per germline, CDR1 SGHTA and CDR2 FQGNSA. CDR3 length: 17 amino acids. Trimming took off 5 bases at V and 0 bases at J, with 17 bases between the two ends. CDR3 in DNA: TGTGCCAGCAGCCCCGTAGGGGAACCCTTCTCCTACAATGAGCAGTTCTTC. Its protein product is CASSPVGEPFSYNEQFF.

The J gene is TRBJ2-7, the V gene TRBV25-1, with D unclear. Germline V gene data show CDR1 as MGHDK and CDR2 as SYGVNS. The CDR3 has 13 amino acids. Trimming pared 9 bases from V and 0 bases from J, leaving 12 bases between. The CDR3 here is CARNPHYSYEQYF. The CDR3 DNA reads as TGTGCCAGAAACCCGCACTACTCCTACGAGCAGTACTTC.

The chain combines TRBV19 with TRBJ2-5; no clear D. Trimming cost V 5 bases and J 4 bases, with 14 bases left between them. The CDR3 is made up of 14 amino acids. Germline V CDR1 and CDR2: LNHDA, SQIVND (reference sequence). The CDR3 coding sequence is TGTGCCAGTAGTCCCCGAGTGGTTCCAGAGACCCAGTACTTC. This codes for CASSPRVVPETQYF.

The chain has TRBV21-1 and TRBJ1-5. TRBV21-1 is an annotated pseudogene. The CDR3 spans 13 residues. The CDR3 nucleotides read TGTGCCAGCACGTCGCCGTCCCGTGGGCCCCAGCATTTT. Translated: CASTSPSRGPQHF.

V and J are TRBV9 and TRBJ1-1; D call uncertain. V was pared by 0 bases and J by 0 bases, with 6 bases between. This CDR3 region has 14 residues. In germline, CDR1 is SGDLS, CDR2 YYNGEE. CDR3 nucleotide sequence: TGTGCCAGCAGCGTAGACCTACTGAACACTGAAGCTTTCTTT. As protein: CASSVDLLNTEAFF.

The chain employs TRBV7-9 and TRBJ2-1; TRBD2 matches at 7 bases. CDR3 length: 15 residues. Trimming at V came to 4 bases and at J to 6 bases, leaving 9 bases not matched to a gene. CDR1 is SEHNR and CDR2 is FQNEAQ in the germline V gene (reference sequence). In DNA form, the CDR3 reads TGTGCCAGCAGCTCCGGACTAGAATGGTCCAATGAGCAGTTCTTC. Its translation: CASSSGLEWSNEQFF.

This sequence joins TRBV5-7 and TRBJ2-7, with TRBD2 matching over 7 bases. TRBV5-7 is assigned to the ORF class and has an uncertain function. The trim removed 4 bases at V and 1 base at J, leaving 8 bases unmatched. The length of the CDR3 is 15 residues. The CDR3 region has the DNA TGTGCCAGCAGCCTCCGGGCTAGCGGATCCTACGAGCAGTACTTC. This sequence encodes CASSLRASGSYEQYF.

In this sample, this clone turned up once. This sequence joins TRBV7-2 and TRBJ1-1; D remains unclear. Between the trimmed V and J ends, which lost 5 bases and 10 bases, there was a span of 14 bases. CDR3 length equals 12 residues. CDR1 and CDR2 (germline): SGHTA, FQGNSA. The CDR3 DNA sequence: TGTGCCAGCAGCGAAGGGTTACGAGCAGCTTTCTTT. Its translation: CASSEGLRAAFF.